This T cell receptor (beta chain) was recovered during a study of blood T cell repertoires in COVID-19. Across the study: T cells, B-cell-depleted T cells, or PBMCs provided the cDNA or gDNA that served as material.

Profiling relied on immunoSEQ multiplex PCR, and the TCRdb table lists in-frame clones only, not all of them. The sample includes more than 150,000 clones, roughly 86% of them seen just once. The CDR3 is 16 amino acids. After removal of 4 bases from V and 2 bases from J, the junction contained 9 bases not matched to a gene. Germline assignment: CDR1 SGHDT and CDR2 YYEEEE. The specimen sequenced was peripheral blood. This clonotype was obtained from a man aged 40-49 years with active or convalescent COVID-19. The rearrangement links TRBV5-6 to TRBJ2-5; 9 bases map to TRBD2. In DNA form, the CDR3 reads TGTGCCAGCAGCCCCGTAAGAAGCGGGGGGCAAGAGACCCAGTACTTC. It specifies CASSPVRSGGQETQYF.